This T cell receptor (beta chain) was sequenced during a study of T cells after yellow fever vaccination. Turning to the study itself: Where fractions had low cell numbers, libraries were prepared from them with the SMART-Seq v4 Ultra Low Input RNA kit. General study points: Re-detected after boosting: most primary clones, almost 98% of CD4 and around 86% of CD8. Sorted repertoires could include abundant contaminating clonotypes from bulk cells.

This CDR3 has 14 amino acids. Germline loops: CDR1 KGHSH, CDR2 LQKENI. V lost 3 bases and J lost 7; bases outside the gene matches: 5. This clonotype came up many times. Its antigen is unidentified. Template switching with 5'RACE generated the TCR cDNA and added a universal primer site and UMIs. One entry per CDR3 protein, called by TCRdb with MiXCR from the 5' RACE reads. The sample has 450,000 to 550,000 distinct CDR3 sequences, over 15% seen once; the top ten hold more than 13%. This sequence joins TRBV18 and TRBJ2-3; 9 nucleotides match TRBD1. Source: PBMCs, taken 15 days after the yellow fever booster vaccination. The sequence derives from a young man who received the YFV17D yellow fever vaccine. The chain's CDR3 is CASSPRTGEYTQYF. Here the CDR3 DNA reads TGTGCCAGCTCACCGAGGACAGGGGAATATACGCAGTATTTT.